The source of this TCR beta chain is a study of technical replicates of blood from a few donors. The V gene end was trimmed by 1 base and the J gene end by 7 bases; junction bases not matched to a gene: 13. The CDR3 covers 18 residues. CDR1 is SGHVS, CDR2 FNYEAQ, per germline. The table came from immunoSEQ multiplex PCR; TCRdb's copy has only in-frame clones and leaves some out. Among 50,000 to 55,000 clones listed, around 83% were seen once. The V call is TRBV7-6, the J call TRBJ2-1, with 10 bases that match TRBD2. Material: PBMCs. The source of this sequence is a human donor in good health. Some clones in this sample may be carry-over from other donors' samples. The CDR3 reads CASSLEVRISGRRNEQFF. The CDR3 region has the DNA TGTGCCAGCAGCTTAGAAGTCCGGATTAGCGGGAGGAGGAATGAGCAGTTCTTC.